This T cell receptor beta chain was profiled in a study of molecular identifiers for immune sequencing clone quantification (dated by TCRdb to 2016 to 2019). A note on the overall study: For a replicate experiment, the RNA from either about 20,000 or 100,000 naive CD8 T cells was divided into five aliquots, and four of those aliquots went on to sequencing. This methods study used CD8 T cells to benchmark TCR RNA copy counting and molecular-identifier clustering-based TCR repertoire sequencing (MIDCIRS).

V and J are truncated by 4 bases and 5 bases respectively, leaving an intervening sequence of 20 bases. CDR1 SGHAT and CDR2 FQNNGV were looked up in the germline V gene. CDR3 length: 16 amino acids, cysteine to phenylalanine. The entry retains the CDR3 DNA only, 48 bases that are in frame from base 1. Library generation was performed with PCR. Instrument used: Illumina HiSeq 4000. Preparation of bulk TCR libraries followed a previously described approach, with the TCR primers listed in Table S5. Purification of total RNA was performed with the Qiagen AllPrep DNA/RNA kit. Before any analysis, reads coming from multiple sequencing runs of the same library were combined into one pool. The paper's processing steps were these. Reads were retained only if an exact TCR constant sequence was present, and the retained reads were trimmed to 150 nt and grouped according to their 12-nt molecular barcodes. Reads in each barcode group were sub-clustered using a 15% Levenshtein threshold, and a quality-weighted consensus sequence was built for each RNA molecule. Non-functional sequences were filtered out, along with any lower-count sequence sitting one edit away from another sequence. Based on a fit of two negative binomial distributions, barcode sub-clusters having less than 20% of the maximum read count were discarded. TCRdb reanalyzed the raw reads on its own, using fastp at Q25 for trimming and MiXCR for clone calling, and kept in-frame beta chains. Identical CDR3 protein sequences are pooled into one entry, listed with their most common genes and DNA. These V and J calls derive from TCRdb rather than the authors' analysis. The table for this sample lists approximately 670,000 distinct CDR3 sequences; 15% to 20% of them were counted only once. Under 0.95% of the sample is in the top ten clones.

Libraries of naive CD8 T cells were generated from roughly 21,000 to 960,000 sorted cells, with 10%, 30% or 50% of the purified RNA used. On a BD FACSAria II, naive CD8 T cells were FACS-sorted as CD8+CD4-CCR7+CD45RA+ and collected into RLT Plus buffer. To test detection sensitivity, Jurkat RNA equivalent to more than eight TCR copies was spiked into samples of about 18,000-1,000,000 naive CD8 T cells. Enrichment of CD8 T cells was performed with RosetteSep CD8+ T Cell Enrichment Cocktail and Ficoll-Paque, after which ACK red cell lysis was carried out. Study-level results and caveats: Spiked-in Jurkat TCR RNA (approximately 10 copies' worth), which is not part of the donor repertoire, was contained in the naive libraries. When barcode sub-clustering was not used, chimeric consensus sequences inflated TCR diversity, with chimeras reaching as high as 47%. In CMV-specific effector cells, clones with more than 20 RNA copies contained over 99% of molecules, whereas in naive cells such clones contained under 1% of molecules. A single cell's worth of spiked-in Jurkat TCR RNA was reported detectable even among approximately 930,000 naive CD8 T cells. Identical TCR molecules sharing a barcode could cause highly expanded clone sizes to be underestimated. Approximately 3.1 recovered TCR RNA copies per cell were obtained by modeling, versus roughly 9.7 by digital PCR, implying a capture efficiency of 30% to 35%.

A few counts support this clonotype. The antigen this receptor binds is unknown. No clone much larger than this one lies a single base away; base qualities are absent. This receptor was taken from a human donor in good health. Some libraries in this study had Jurkat cell RNA spiked in. Here the chain combines TRBV11-2 and TRBJ1-2; the D gene is unclear. The sequencing input was naive CD8+ T cells from blood, with Jurkat cell RNA spiked in. The cell subset or site label on this specimen signifies: FACS-sorted CD8+CD4-CCR7+CD45RA+ naive T cells. The bases read TGTGCCAGCAGCTCCACACTGGAGAGGCTAACTTATGGCTACACCTTC. It is translated as CASSSTLERLTYGYTF.